This record concerns one T cell receptor beta chain sequence. What it binds is unknown. Clones were read by immunoSEQ multiplex PCR, and TCRdb kept only the in-frame ones, dropping some. The sample holds 100,000 to 150,000 clones, 88% seen once. This record belongs to a study of radiation and T cells in renal cell carcinoma. About the research overall: Nephrectomy followed 15 Gy stereotactic body radiation by 4 weeks.

Indicated time point: blood 2 weeks post-SBRT. Treatment specified: 15 Gy SBRT to primary tumor, nephrectomy 4 weeks later. Trimming left V 1 base short and J 10 bases short, with 11 bases between. Germline V gene sequence: CDR1 SGHDN, CDR2 FVKESK. The CDR3 runs to 13 residues. Study-wide results and limits: Top tumor clonotypes rose in blood 2 weeks post-radiation, then contracted.

V and J are TRBV14 and TRBJ2-1; D is perhaps TRBD2 (6 bases). The sample in question was blood, obtained from a patient whose treatment included radiotherapy and nephrectomy. This sequence originates from a woman aged 65 to 85 with renal cell carcinoma. CDR3 protein: CASSQVSGAEQFF. DNA of the CDR3: TGTGCCAGCAGCCAAGTTAGCGGAGCCGAGCAGTTCTTC.